This T cell receptor beta chain was recovered during a study of OX40 agonist ivuxolimab in advanced cancers. Deletions cut 2 bases from V and 0 bases from J, with 8 bases between. Per the germline V gene, CDR1 is SGHTA and CDR2 is FQGTGA. CDR3 size: 15 residues. Regarding this clone: The target antigen is unknown.

Blood samples were obtained at baseline, cycle 4 day 1, and cycle 7 day 1. General study results and limits: Expanded peripheral T cells had an undetermined antigen specificity. On average, CD8+ T cells had more expanded clones than CD4+.

Measured with immunoSEQ multiplex PCR; TCRdb has only the in-frame clones, and not every one. The sample yields tens of thousands of clones, roughly 89% seen once. This TCR came from an adult with an advanced solid tumor such as melanoma, head and neck, liver or kidney cancer. Source: CD4+ or CD8+ T cells sorted from blood, taken in a trial of the OX40 agonist ivuxolimab. The chain links TRBV7-3 to TRBJ2-1; D may correspond to TRBD1 or TRBD2 (5 bases each). As DNA, the CDR3 is TGTGCCAGCAGCTTAGAGGGGAGCTCCTACAATGAGCAGTTCTTC. This sequence encodes CASSLEGSSYNEQFF.